This T cell receptor (beta chain) was documented in a study of CD8+ T cells in alopecia areata. Regarding the study as a whole: It was less clear whether patients shared TCRs than it was in mice, possibly because of HLA.

About this clone: The antigen is undetermined.

The germline CDR1 and CDR2 sequences are MGHRA and YSYEKL. The ends were cut back, 1 base at V and 4 bases at J, with 14 bases in the middle. The CDR3 extends over 16 amino acids. Alopecia areata patients gave lesional scalp punch biopsies and peripheral blood samples. RNA, once extracted, was reverse transcribed into cDNA for use as the sequencing template. Sequencing used immunoSEQ multiplex PCR; TCRdb keeps in-frame clones, though not all of them. Among about 56,000 clones listed, about 96% were seen once. The input for sequencing was CD8+ T cells sorted from blood, taken at week 0. The chain carries TRBV4-1 and TRBJ2-1; D unresolved. The sequence was collected from a human donor with alopecia areata. The CDR3 spells CASSQAWTSAYNEQFF. For the CDR3, the DNA is TGCGCCAGCAGCCAAGCCTGGACCTCTGCTTACAATGAGCAGTTCTTC.